This TCR beta chain was observed in a study of T cell changes during pregnancy in multiple sclerosis. TCRdb's table, derived via immunoSEQ multiplex PCR, lists solely in-frame clones and lacks some. This table has 81,000 or so clones, about 90% appearing once. Germline V CDR1 and CDR2: SQVTM, ANQGSEA. The CDR3 runs 13 residues. Germline trimming cut 0 bases from V and 9 bases from J; bases unmatched to any gene: 7. The receptor was derived from a female donor in good health, serving as a control in a pregnancy study. Some clones in this sample may be carry-over from other donors' samples. The rearrangement links TRBV29-1 to TRBJ1-1, with 7 bases matching TRBD1. The sample in question was PBMCs, obtained in the first trimester of pregnancy. The CDR3 bases are TGCAGCGTTGAAGAGGCTACAGGGGTTAAAGCTTTCTTT. Residues: CSVEEATGVKAFF.